The T cell receptor (beta chain) described here comes from a study of neurological immune-mediated disorders. Overall study findings and caveats: Subjects shared no identical expanded-clone CDR3 amino acid sequences, suggesting private TCR-beta repertoires in all groups.

cDNA synthesis was performed by 5'RACE with 10-nucleotide random UMIs. From 15-18 subjects, over 190 million TCR-beta sequences were obtained in each sequencing run. TCRdb analysed the 5' RACE reads with MiXCR anew, one entry per CDR3 protein. Of roughly 45,000 distinct CDR3 sequences in the sample, roughly 14% were seen once. Specified time point: longitudinal time-point 2. This clonotype was recorded many times. As yet, its antigen is unknown. The TCR was taken from a male donor with HTLV-1-associated myelopathy (HAM/TSP). Sequencing used PBMCs.

In DNA form, the CDR3 reads TGCGCCAGCAGCTTGGCCGTATCCGGCGGGAATGAAAAACTGTTTTTT. The encoded protein is CASSLAVSGGNEKLFF. The chain combines TRBV5-1 with TRBJ1-4; D is undetermined. The germline V gene has CDR1 SGHRS and CDR2 YFSETQ. This CDR3 contains 16 residues. V lost 0 bases and J lost 5, with 14 bases in between.